Listed below are T cell receptor beta chains from one sample, sequenced in a study of T cell responses to AZD1222 COVID-19 vaccine. Clones were read by immunoSEQ multiplex PCR, and TCRdb kept only the in-frame ones, dropping some. The sample shows 130,000 or so clones, more than 80% of them seen only once. Sample: peripheral blood, taken on day 0 of AZD1222 vaccination. These receptors originate from an adult in good health. Each CDR3 is given with its conserved first and last residue. A D gene is named only where the DNA matches it firmly. Clone size is stated in some rows and not others, as once, few, many or a class when expanded.

v_gene	d_gene	j_gene	abundance	CDR3aa	CDR3nt
TRBV19	NA	TRBJ1-6	NA	CARQFYQGPLHF	TGTGCCAGACAGTTCTATCAGGGACCCCTCCACTTT
TRBV5-1	TRBD1	TRBJ1-1	NA	CASSLLRDSLNTEAFF	TGCGCCAGCAGCTTGTTAAGGGACAGCCTGAACACTGAAGCTTTCTTT
TRBV6-2/TRBV6-3	TRBD1	TRBJ1-5	NA	CASSLTGPFWPQHF	TGTGCCAGCAGTTTGACAGGGCCGTTCTGGCCCCAGCATTTT
TRBV7-2	NA	TRBJ1-4	NA	CASSLGKGNEKLFF	TGTGCCAGCAGCTTAGGCAAGGGCAATGAAAAACTGTTTTTT
TRBV6-5	NA	TRBJ2-2	NA	CASSHLTSNTGELFF	TGTGCCAGCAGTCACCTAACTAGCAACACCGGGGAGCTGTTTTTT
TRBV28	TRBD2	TRBJ2-7	NA	CASSLAGDPDEQYF	TGTGCCAGCAGTTTAGCGGGGGATCCGGACGAGCAGTACTTC
TRBV7-2	TRBD2	TRBJ2-1	NA	CASFSGTYNEQFF	TGTGCCAGCTTTAGCGGGACCTACAATGAGCAGTTCTTC
TRBV13	NA	TRBJ2-3	NA	CASSLGGLGTPTADTQYF	TGTGCCAGCAGCTTAGGAGGTTTAGGGACTCCGACAGCAGATACGCAGTATTTT
TRBV14	TRBD2	TRBJ2-2	NA	CASSETSGWLRELFF	TGTGCCAGCAGCGAGACTAGCGGTTGGTTGAGGGAGCTGTTTTTT
TRBV2	TRBD1	TRBJ2-1	NA	CASRGTGSYNEQFF	TGTGCCAGCAGAGGGACAGGCTCCTACAATGAGCAGTTCTTC
TRBV11-1	NA	TRBJ1-2	NA	CASSSGPNGGYTF	TGTGCCAGCAGCTCGGGACCTAACGGCGGCTACACCTTC
TRBV12-3/TRBV12-4	NA	TRBJ2-3	few	CASSYRTDTQYF	TGTGCCAGCAGCTACAGAACAGATACGCAGTATTTT
TRBV19	NA	TRBJ2-1	NA	CASSPRSSYNEQFF	TGTGCCAGTAGTCCGAGGAGCTCCTACAATGAGCAGTTCTTC
TRBV7-9	NA	TRBJ1-5	NA	CASSEVNQPQHF	TGTGCCAGCAGCGAGGTCAATCAGCCCCAGCATTTT
TRBV5-5	NA	TRBJ2-7	NA	CASSLNHRFEQYF	TGTGCCAGCAGCTTGAACCACAGATTCGAGCAGTACTTC
TRBV3-1/TRBV3-2	TRBD2	TRBJ2-1	NA	CASSRVLAGGPKNEQFF	TGTGCCAGCAGCCGGGTACTAGCGGGGGGGCCTAAAAATGAGCAGTTCTTC
TRBV29-1	NA	TRBJ1-3	once	CSVRLRDGNTIYF	TGCAGCGTTCGTCTCAGGGATGGAAACACCATATATTTT
TRBV4-1	NA	TRBJ1-1	NA	CASSQDVWEVTEAFF	TGCGCCAGCAGCCAAGATGTTTGGGAGGTCACTGAAGCTTTCTTT
TRBV19	NA	TRBJ1-2	NA	CASTRGGQLAGGYTF	TGTGCCAGTACCAGGGGTGGACAGTTAGCAGGCGGCTACACCTTC
TRBV10-3	NA	TRBJ2-1	NA	CAIGAGLLFDEQFF	TGTGCCATCGGCGCGGGACTTCTTTTCGATGAGCAGTTCTTC
TRBV30	NA	TRBJ1-2	NA	CAMESGAASHGYTF	TGTGCCATGGAGTCCGGAGCAGCCTCACATGGCTACACCTTC
TRBV7-8	NA	TRBJ1-1	NA	CASTRTNTEAFF	TGTGCCAGCACCCGGACTAACACTGAAGCTTTCTTT
TRBV6-2/TRBV6-3	NA	TRBJ2-7	NA	CASSRHDSVTYEQYF	TGTGCCAGCAGTCGCCACGACAGCGTGACCTACGAGCAGTACTTC
TRBV4-1	NA	TRBJ1-5	NA	CASSQDPGSQPQHF	TGCGCCAGCAGCCAAGATCCGGGGAGTCAGCCCCAGCATTTT
TRBV7-2	NA	TRBJ2-7	NA	CASSLMQGTYEQYF	TGTGCCAGCAGCTTAATGCAGGGGACCTACGAGCAGTACTTC
TRBV28	TRBD1	TRBJ1-5	NA	CASSPKTGVWPQHF	TGTGCCAGCAGTCCAAAGACAGGGGTGTGGCCCCAGCATTTT
TRBV4-3	TRBD1	TRBJ1-6	once	CASSPMIGTGDSPLHF	TGCGCCAGCAGCCCAATGATCGGGACAGGGGATTCACCCCTCCACTTT
TRBV19	TRBD1	TRBJ1-4	NA	CASSLQGRDEKLFF	TGTGCCAGTAGTTTACAGGGGCGGGATGAAAAACTGTTTTTT
TRBV6-2/TRBV6-3	NA	TRBJ1-2	NA	CASSYSGASGYTF	TGTGCCAGCAGTTACTCCGGGGCAAGTGGCTACACCTTC
TRBV12-3/TRBV12-4	NA	TRBJ2-1	NA	CASGNRYNEQFF	TGTGCCAGCGGGAACCGATACAATGAGCAGTTCTTC
TRBV7-9	NA	TRBJ1-1	NA	CASSFDNGVVGAFF	TGTGCCAGCAGCTTTGACAACGGGGTGGTGGGTGCTTTCTTT
TRBV3-1/TRBV3-2	TRBD1	TRBJ1-1	NA	CASSHALGQGRTMNTEAFF	TGTGCCAGCAGCCACGCCCTTGGACAGGGGAGAACCATGAACACTGAAGCTTTCTTT
TRBV18	NA	TRBJ2-2	NA	CASSPAEGGTGELFF	TGTGCCAGCTCACCAGCGGAGGGGGGCACCGGGGAGCTGTTTTTT
TRBV28	NA	TRBJ2-7	NA	CASTFGRGTSYEQYF	TGTGCCAGCACCTTCGGGCGGGGTACCTCCTACGAGCAGTACTTC
TRBV5-4	NA	TRBJ2-1	once	CASSLPPYNEQFF	TGTGCCAGCAGCTTGCCCCCCTACAATGAGCAGTTCTTC
TRBV7-9	NA	TRBJ1-3	NA	CASSLGDLSGNTIYF	TGTGCCAGCAGCTTAGGGGACTTATCTGGAAACACCATATATTTT
TRBV4-2	TRBD1	TRBJ1-6	NA	CASSPGQVVDNSPLHF	TGTGCCAGCAGCCCGGGACAGGTGGTTGATAATTCACCCCTCCACTTT
TRBV11-2	NA	TRBJ2-1	NA	CASSSDRRYNEQFF	TGTGCCAGCAGCTCCGACAGGAGATACAATGAGCAGTTCTTC
TRBV5-4	NA	TRBJ1-2	NA	CASSLGDPLGGYTF	TGTGCCAGCAGCTTGGGGGATCCCCTTGGTGGCTACACCTTC
TRBV7-2	NA	TRBJ2-1	NA	CASSTTGTNEQFF	TGTGCCAGCAGCACCACAGGAACTAATGAGCAGTTCTTC
TRBV27	NA	TRBJ1-6	NA	CASSLNLRGNSPLHF	TGTGCCAGCAGTTTGAACCTGCGCGGGAATTCACCCCTCCACTTT
TRBV28	NA	TRBJ2-1	NA	CASSLNTNEQFF	TGTGCCAGCAGTTTGAACACCAATGAGCAGTTCTTC
TRBV7-3	TRBD2	TRBJ2-1	once	CASSFSGGALNEQFF	TGTGCCAGCAGCTTCAGCGGGGGGGCCCTGAATGAGCAGTTCTTC
TRBV5-4	TRBD1	TRBJ1-2	NA	CASSPRDRDGYTF	TGTGCCAGCAGCCCTCGGGACAGGGACGGCTACACCTTC
TRBV29-1	TRBD1	TRBJ2-4	NA	CSVSDRGVMDIQYF	TGCAGCGTTTCGGACAGGGGTGTGATGGACATTCAGTACTTC
TRBV7-3	NA	TRBJ2-1	NA	CASSLGPNNEQFF	TGTGCCAGCAGCTTAGGCCCGAACAATGAGCAGTTCTTC
TRBV2	TRBD1	TRBJ1-1	NA	CASSKDRGGAFF	TGTGCCAGCAGCAAGGACAGGGGAGGAGCTTTCTTT
TRBV7-7	TRBD2	TRBJ2-5	NA	CASSGSPREGQYF	TGTGCTAGCTCCGGGTCGCCTAGGGAGGGGCAGTACTTC
TRBV11-2	NA	TRBJ2-5	NA	CASSFSSHQETQYF	TGTGCCAGCAGCTTCAGTTCCCACCAAGAGACCCAGTACTTC
TRBV5-4	NA	TRBJ1-2	NA	CASSSGRPTYGYTF	TGTGCCAGCAGCTCCGGGCGGCCCACCTATGGCTACACCTTC
TRBV11-3	TRBD2	TRBJ2-1	NA	CASSSSSGRDSSYNEQFF	TGTGCCAGCAGCTCGAGTAGCGGGAGGGACAGCTCCTACAATGAGCAGTTCTTC
TRBV5-4	NA	TRBJ1-2	NA	CASSIGRLYGYTF	TGTGCCAGCAGTATCGGACGGCTCTATGGCTACACCTTC
TRBV10-3	NA	TRBJ2-2	NA	CAISSLSPGELFF	TGTGCCATCAGCTCATTGAGTCCCGGGGAGCTGTTTTTT
TRBV5-1	NA	TRBJ1-1	NA	CASSYLGGTEAFF	TGCGCCAGCAGTTACCTCGGTGGCACTGAAGCTTTCTTT